This T cell receptor (beta chain) was identified in a study of blood T cells in healthy people across ages. Study-level findings and limits: Age showed a roughly linear inverse relationship with TCR beta diversity per million T cells.

Next came a second PCR, run for about 7 to 12 cycles, which used a sample-barcoded 5' primer along with a J-beta primer mix. Each CDR3 protein gets one entry after TCRdb re-called the 5' RACE reads with MiXCR. The table records approximately 2,000,000 distinct CDR3 sequences, roughly two fifths of them present only once. The germline V and J ends were trimmed by 11 bases and 2 bases, with 13 bases remaining between them. This CDR3 comprises 13 residues. This clonotype has a single count. Its antigen is currently unknown. Sequences were obtained from blood. This sequence originates from a human donor in good health. This rearrangement joins TRBV12-3 or TRBV12-4 to TRBJ1-3, with D possibly TRBD1 on 6 matching bases. DNA for the CDR3: TGTGCCCTGGGGACAAACCCTGGAAACACCATATATTTT. Translating gives CALGTNPGNTIYF.